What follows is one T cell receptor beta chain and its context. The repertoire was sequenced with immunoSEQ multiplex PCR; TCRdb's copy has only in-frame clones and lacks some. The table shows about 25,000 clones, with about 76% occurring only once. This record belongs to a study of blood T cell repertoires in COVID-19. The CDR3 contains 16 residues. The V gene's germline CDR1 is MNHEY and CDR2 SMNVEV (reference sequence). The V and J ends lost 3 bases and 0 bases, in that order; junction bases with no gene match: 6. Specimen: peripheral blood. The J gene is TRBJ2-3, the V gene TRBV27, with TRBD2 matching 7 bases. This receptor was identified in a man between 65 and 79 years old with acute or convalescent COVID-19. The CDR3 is CASSFLLASSTDTQYF. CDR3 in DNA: TGTGCCAGCAGTTTCCTACTAGCGTCTAGCACAGATACGCAGTATTTT.